This T cell receptor beta chain originates from a study of blood T cells in healthy people across ages. Findings of the study overall: Diversity figures based on one million T cells were deemed too low.

In this sample, this clonotype turned up a few times. Its antigen is undetermined. The authors ran a second PCR of 7 to 11 cycles using a sample-barcoded 5' primer and a J-beta primer mix. Each CDR3 protein gets one entry after TCRdb re-called the 5' RACE reads with MiXCR. The sample consists of about 1,600,000 distinct CDR3 sequences, approximately 42% of them appearing once. Trimming removed 5 bases at V and 0 bases at J, with 14 bases between. CDR3 size: 15 residues. The sample was blood. This clonotype was sampled from a woman aged 18-29 years in good health. This sequence joins TRBV12-3 or TRBV12-4 and TRBJ2-7; a possible D gene is TRBD2 (7 bases). The CDR3 here is CASSARGGPSYEQYF. The CDR3 coding sequence is TGTGCCAGCAGTGCTCGCGGGGGCCCCTCCTACGAGCAGTACTTC.